The rows below give T cell receptor beta chains drawn from one sample of a study of T cells after yellow fever vaccination. Via MiXCR, TCRdb re-called the 5' RACE reads, giving one row per CDR3 protein. The sample lists 250,000 to 300,000 distinct CDR3 sequences; 5.2% were seen once. This sample comprised CD4+ T cells sorted from PBMCs, obtained on the day of the yellow fever booster vaccination. The receptors were gathered from a young man who received the YFV17D yellow fever vaccine. Each CDR3 is given with its conserved first and last residue. The D gene is left open where the match is weak. Size is stated for part of the rows, as once, few or many counts, or as a class when the clone is expanded.

CDR3nt: TGCGCCAGCAGCCGACCGGACAGGCGCCAAGAGACCCAGTACTTC
CDR3aa: CASSRPDRRQETQYF
j_gene: TRBJ2-5
v_gene: TRBV5-1
abundance: few
d_gene: TRBD1

CDR3nt: TGTGCCAGCAGTTACTCGACTCCGGGCAGGGATGCGGACACTGAAGCCTTCTTT
CDR3aa: CASSYSTPGRDADTEAFF
j_gene: TRBJ1-1
v_gene: TRBV6-5
abundance: NA
d_gene: NA

CDR3nt: TGCGCCAGCAGCCAAGAGCGGACAGGGGGTACAGATACGCAGTATTTT
CDR3aa: CASSQERTGGTDTQYF
j_gene: TRBJ2-3
v_gene: TRBV4-3
abundance: NA
d_gene: TRBD1

CDR3nt: TGTGCCAGCAGCCAAGGAACTAGCGGAGGAGAGACCCAGTACTTC
CDR3aa: CASSQGTSGGETQYF
j_gene: TRBJ2-5
v_gene: TRBV4-2
abundance: few
d_gene: TRBD2

CDR3nt: TGCGCCAGCAGCTTGGTGGCAGGCCTGGGGGAGACCCAGTACTTC
CDR3aa: CASSLVAGLGETQYF
j_gene: TRBJ2-5
v_gene: TRBV5-1
abundance: NA
d_gene: NA

CDR3nt: TGTGCCAGCAGCTTAGGGTGGACAGGTATCAATGAGCAGTTCTTC
CDR3aa: CASSLGWTGINEQFF
j_gene: TRBJ2-1
v_gene: TRBV11-2
abundance: medium-sized
d_gene: TRBD1

CDR3nt: TGTGCCACCAGCAGTGGGTGGTTAGCCGGGGAGCTGTTTTTT
CDR3aa: CATSSGWLAGELFF
j_gene: TRBJ2-2
v_gene: TRBV15
abundance: many
d_gene: NA

CDR3nt: TGTGCCAGCAGCCCGAGGGCCATGGGCGGAATTGGGGGCGGCTATGGCTACACCTTC
CDR3aa: CASSPRAMGGIGGGYGYTF
j_gene: TRBJ1-2
v_gene: TRBV14
abundance: NA
d_gene: NA

CDR3nt: TGTGCCAGCAGCTTAATTAGGGGCAGCGGGGAGCTGTTTTTT
CDR3aa: CASSLIRGSGELFF
j_gene: TRBJ2-2
v_gene: TRBV7-2
abundance: NA
d_gene: NA

CDR3nt: TGCAGTGCTATCCCCGGGGGCGATAGCAATCAGCCCCAGCATTTT
CDR3aa: CSAIPGGDSNQPQHF
j_gene: TRBJ1-5
v_gene: TRBV20-1
abundance: NA
d_gene: NA

CDR3nt: TGTGCCAGCAGTACTATAATTTGGGACAAGAACTATGGCTACACCTTC
CDR3aa: CASSTIIWDKNYGYTF
j_gene: TRBJ1-2
v_gene: TRBV28
abundance: many
d_gene: NA

CDR3nt: TGTGCCAGCAGACGGAATCAAGGGGACACTGAAGCTTTCTTT
CDR3aa: CASRRNQGDTEAFF
j_gene: TRBJ1-1
v_gene: TRBV14
abundance: many
d_gene: NA

CDR3nt: TGCAGTGCCCGAGACCGGGACTACTATGGCTACACCTTC
CDR3aa: CSARDRDYYGYTF
j_gene: TRBJ1-2
v_gene: TRBV20-1
abundance: few
d_gene: NA

CDR3nt: TGTGCCAGCAGCCAAGATGGGGGGGCTAGATCACCCCTCCACTTT
CDR3aa: CASSQDGGARSPLHF
j_gene: TRBJ1-6
v_gene: TRBV4-2
abundance: few
d_gene: NA

CDR3nt: TGTGCCACCTCGGGGCAGGGGGGCACAGATACGCAGTATTTT
CDR3aa: CATSGQGGTDTQYF
j_gene: TRBJ2-3
v_gene: TRBV24-1
abundance: few
d_gene: TRBD1

CDR3nt: TGTGCCAGCAGCTTAGTGGTGAGCCCGGGGCATTCACCCCTCCACTTT
CDR3aa: CASSLVVSPGHSPLHF
j_gene: TRBJ1-6
v_gene: TRBV7-2
abundance: many
d_gene: NA

CDR3nt: TGCAGTGCTAGAGATACAGGGATGAGCACTGAAGCTTTCTTT
CDR3aa: CSARDTGMSTEAFF
j_gene: TRBJ1-1
v_gene: TRBV20-1
abundance: NA
d_gene: NA

CDR3nt: TGTGCCAGCAGCGGTCCCGCAAGCGGGGGGGCCGAGCAGTACTTC
CDR3aa: CASSGPASGGAEQYF
j_gene: TRBJ2-7
v_gene: TRBV14
abundance: many
d_gene: TRBD2

CDR3nt: TGTGCCAGCTCAGAGGGCACTAGTACGCAGTATTTT
CDR3aa: CASSEGTSTQYF
j_gene: TRBJ2-3
v_gene: TRBV6-2/TRBV6-3
abundance: few
d_gene: NA

CDR3nt: TGCAGTGCCCGGTGGGGGGTCACTGGGGATACGCAGTATTTT
CDR3aa: CSARWGVTGDTQYF
j_gene: TRBJ2-3
v_gene: TRBV20-1
abundance: NA
d_gene: NA

CDR3nt: TGTGCCAGCAGGCGCGATACAGGGTATAACTATGGCTACACCTTC
CDR3aa: CASRRDTGYNYGYTF
j_gene: TRBJ1-2
v_gene: TRBV12-3/TRBV12-4
abundance: few
d_gene: NA

CDR3nt: TGCGCCAGCAGCCATGGGAGGGGTAGACAAGAGACCCAGTACTTC
CDR3aa: CASSHGRGRQETQYF
j_gene: TRBJ2-5
v_gene: TRBV4-3
abundance: many
d_gene: TRBD2

CDR3nt: TGTGCCACCTTCCCAGACAGGGCGATGAGGGGCACTGAAGCTTTCTTT
CDR3aa: CATFPDRAMRGTEAFF
j_gene: TRBJ1-1
v_gene: TRBV2
abundance: few
d_gene: TRBD1

CDR3nt: TGCGCCAGCAGCTTGGCCTGGGACAGTGACTACAATGAGCAGTTCTTC
CDR3aa: CASSLAWDSDYNEQFF
j_gene: TRBJ2-1
v_gene: TRBV5-1
abundance: few
d_gene: TRBD1

CDR3nt: TGTGCCAGCAGCTCTGGGACAGGCCGCACAGATACGCAGTATTTT
CDR3aa: CASSSGTGRTDTQYF
j_gene: TRBJ2-3
v_gene: TRBV5-4
abundance: few
d_gene: TRBD1

CDR3nt: TGTGCCAGCTCACCCTGGCGGCGGAACACTGAAGCTTTCTTT
CDR3aa: CASSPWRRNTEAFF
j_gene: TRBJ1-1
v_gene: TRBV18
abundance: many
d_gene: NA

CDR3nt: TGTGCCAGCAGGACCGGGACAGGGGGCGTCGGGGAGCTGTTTTTT
CDR3aa: CASRTGTGGVGELFF
j_gene: TRBJ2-2
v_gene: TRBV12-3/TRBV12-4
abundance: few
d_gene: TRBD1

CDR3nt: TGTGCCAGCAGCTTCGAGGCAGGGATTAATTCACCCCTCCACTTT
CDR3aa: CASSFEAGINSPLHF
j_gene: TRBJ1-6
v_gene: TRBV7-2
abundance: many
d_gene: NA

CDR3nt: TGTGCCAGCAGCATCTCGACAGGGCCGGGGGAGACCCAGTACTTC
CDR3aa: CASSISTGPGETQYF
j_gene: TRBJ2-5
v_gene: TRBV9
abundance: few
d_gene: TRBD1

CDR3nt: TGTGCCAGCAGTGCCCAGACGGGGGATCTAGCGGGGGCCCTCTACGAGCAGTACTTC
CDR3aa: CASSAQTGDLAGALYEQYF
j_gene: TRBJ2-7
v_gene: TRBV12-3/TRBV12-4
abundance: NA
d_gene: TRBD2

CDR3nt: TGTGCCAGCAGCTTAAACGGACGAGCTCAAGAGACCCAGTACTTC
CDR3aa: CASSLNGRAQETQYF
j_gene: TRBJ2-5
v_gene: TRBV7-2
abundance: few
d_gene: NA

CDR3nt: TGTGCCAGCAGCTTGGTAGGGGGGGAAAACATTCAGTACTTC
CDR3aa: CASSLVGGENIQYF
j_gene: TRBJ2-4
v_gene: TRBV5-4
abundance: few
d_gene: NA

CDR3nt: TGTGCCAGCTCGACCCAGGGGGCGCCCACTGAAGCTTTCTTT
CDR3aa: CASSTQGAPTEAFF
j_gene: TRBJ1-1
v_gene: TRBV12-3/TRBV12-4
abundance: NA
d_gene: TRBD1

CDR3nt: TGTGCCAGCCGGACAACGAACACCGGGGAGCTGTTTTTT
CDR3aa: CASRTTNTGELFF
j_gene: TRBJ2-2
v_gene: TRBV28
abundance: NA
d_gene: NA

CDR3nt: TGCGCCAGCAGTCAATCGGTGGCCCGGGAGAGTGCCGGAAACACCATATATTTT
CDR3aa: CASSQSVARESAGNTIYF
j_gene: TRBJ1-3
v_gene: TRBV23-1
abundance: few
d_gene: NA

CDR3nt: TGTGCCAGCAGCTTTCTCCAGGACAGGAACACTGAAGCTTTCTTT
CDR3aa: CASSFLQDRNTEAFF
j_gene: TRBJ1-1
v_gene: TRBV7-9
abundance: many
d_gene: NA

CDR3nt: TGCAGCCATTCTAGCACAGATACGCAGTATTTT
CDR3aa: CSHSSTDTQYF
j_gene: TRBJ2-3
v_gene: TRBV29-1
abundance: many
d_gene: NA

CDR3nt: TGTGCCACCAGTGATAACGGGGAGCTGTTTTTT
CDR3aa: CATSDNGELFF
j_gene: TRBJ2-2
v_gene: TRBV24-1
abundance: NA
d_gene: NA

CDR3nt: TGCAGTGCTAGTAATCAGGGGCGGGACACTGAAGCTTTCTTT
CDR3aa: CSASNQGRDTEAFF
j_gene: TRBJ1-1
v_gene: TRBV20-1
abundance: NA
d_gene: NA

CDR3nt: TGTGCCATCAGTGAGTCGGCAGGGGCCGCGGATGGCTACACCTTC
CDR3aa: CAISESAGAADGYTF
j_gene: TRBJ1-2
v_gene: TRBV10-3
abundance: few
d_gene: NA

CDR3nt: TGCGCCAGCAGCCACGTCTTAGAGATCAGGAAAACGACTGGCTACACCTTC
CDR3aa: CASSHVLEIRKTTGYTF
j_gene: TRBJ1-2
v_gene: TRBV4-1
abundance: few
d_gene: NA

CDR3nt: TGCAGTGCGAGGAAACAGGGGGCAGGGCCCACAGATACGCAGTATTTT
CDR3aa: CSARKQGAGPTDTQYF
j_gene: TRBJ2-3
v_gene: TRBV20-1
abundance: many
d_gene: TRBD1

CDR3nt: TGTGCCAGCAGCCCCCTGGGGGGGCTAAGAGATGGCTACACCTTC
CDR3aa: CASSPLGGLRDGYTF
j_gene: TRBJ1-2
v_gene: TRBV12-3/TRBV12-4
abundance: NA
d_gene: NA

CDR3nt: TGTGCCAGCAGTTCGGCACGTAGCGGGGGGCAGGGAGATACGCAGTATTTT
CDR3aa: CASSSARSGGQGDTQYF
j_gene: TRBJ2-3
v_gene: TRBV6-5
abundance: NA
d_gene: TRBD2

CDR3nt: TGCAGCGTTGAGGTTCTAGCTGGAGATACGCAGTATTTT
CDR3aa: CSVEVLAGDTQYF
j_gene: TRBJ2-3
v_gene: TRBV29-1
abundance: many
d_gene: NA

CDR3nt: TGTGCCAGCTCACCGGGACAATCCTTCTCTGGAAACACCATATATTTT
CDR3aa: CASSPGQSFSGNTIYF
j_gene: TRBJ1-3
v_gene: TRBV18
abundance: NA
d_gene: NA

CDR3nt: TGTGCCAGCAGCTTTAGGGACCGGGACAGGGGTCGGGACGAGCAGTACTTC
CDR3aa: CASSFRDRDRGRDEQYF
j_gene: TRBJ2-7
v_gene: TRBV7-8
abundance: few
d_gene: TRBD1

CDR3nt: TGTGCCAGCAGCTTGGCCACCCTAGACAGGCCCTTCTTC
CDR3aa: CASSLATLDRPFF
j_gene: TRBJ2-1
v_gene: TRBV5-4
abundance: NA
d_gene: NA

CDR3nt: TGCAGCGTTGATTACAGGGGAGGGGATACGCAGTATTTT
CDR3aa: CSVDYRGGDTQYF
j_gene: TRBJ2-3
v_gene: TRBV29-1
abundance: few
d_gene: NA

CDR3nt: TGCGCCAGCAGCCCCCTCACCTCAAGTGGGACCCAGTACTTC
CDR3aa: CASSPLTSSGTQYF
j_gene: TRBJ2-5
v_gene: TRBV4-1
abundance: few
d_gene: NA

CDR3nt: TGCGCCAGCAGCCACGGCCTTGCGGGGACCCAGTACTTC
CDR3aa: CASSHGLAGTQYF
j_gene: TRBJ2-5
v_gene: TRBV4-3
abundance: many
d_gene: NA

CDR3nt: TGTGCCACAGGAGCCGGGGTAGATAGCAATCAGCCCCAGCATTTT
CDR3aa: CATGAGVDSNQPQHF
j_gene: TRBJ1-5
v_gene: TRBV10-3
abundance: NA
d_gene: NA

CDR3nt: TGTGCCAGCAGTGAGTCGGGAGCTGCCAAGGAAAAACTGTTTTTT
CDR3aa: CASSESGAAKEKLFF
j_gene: TRBJ1-4
v_gene: TRBV2
abundance: few
d_gene: NA